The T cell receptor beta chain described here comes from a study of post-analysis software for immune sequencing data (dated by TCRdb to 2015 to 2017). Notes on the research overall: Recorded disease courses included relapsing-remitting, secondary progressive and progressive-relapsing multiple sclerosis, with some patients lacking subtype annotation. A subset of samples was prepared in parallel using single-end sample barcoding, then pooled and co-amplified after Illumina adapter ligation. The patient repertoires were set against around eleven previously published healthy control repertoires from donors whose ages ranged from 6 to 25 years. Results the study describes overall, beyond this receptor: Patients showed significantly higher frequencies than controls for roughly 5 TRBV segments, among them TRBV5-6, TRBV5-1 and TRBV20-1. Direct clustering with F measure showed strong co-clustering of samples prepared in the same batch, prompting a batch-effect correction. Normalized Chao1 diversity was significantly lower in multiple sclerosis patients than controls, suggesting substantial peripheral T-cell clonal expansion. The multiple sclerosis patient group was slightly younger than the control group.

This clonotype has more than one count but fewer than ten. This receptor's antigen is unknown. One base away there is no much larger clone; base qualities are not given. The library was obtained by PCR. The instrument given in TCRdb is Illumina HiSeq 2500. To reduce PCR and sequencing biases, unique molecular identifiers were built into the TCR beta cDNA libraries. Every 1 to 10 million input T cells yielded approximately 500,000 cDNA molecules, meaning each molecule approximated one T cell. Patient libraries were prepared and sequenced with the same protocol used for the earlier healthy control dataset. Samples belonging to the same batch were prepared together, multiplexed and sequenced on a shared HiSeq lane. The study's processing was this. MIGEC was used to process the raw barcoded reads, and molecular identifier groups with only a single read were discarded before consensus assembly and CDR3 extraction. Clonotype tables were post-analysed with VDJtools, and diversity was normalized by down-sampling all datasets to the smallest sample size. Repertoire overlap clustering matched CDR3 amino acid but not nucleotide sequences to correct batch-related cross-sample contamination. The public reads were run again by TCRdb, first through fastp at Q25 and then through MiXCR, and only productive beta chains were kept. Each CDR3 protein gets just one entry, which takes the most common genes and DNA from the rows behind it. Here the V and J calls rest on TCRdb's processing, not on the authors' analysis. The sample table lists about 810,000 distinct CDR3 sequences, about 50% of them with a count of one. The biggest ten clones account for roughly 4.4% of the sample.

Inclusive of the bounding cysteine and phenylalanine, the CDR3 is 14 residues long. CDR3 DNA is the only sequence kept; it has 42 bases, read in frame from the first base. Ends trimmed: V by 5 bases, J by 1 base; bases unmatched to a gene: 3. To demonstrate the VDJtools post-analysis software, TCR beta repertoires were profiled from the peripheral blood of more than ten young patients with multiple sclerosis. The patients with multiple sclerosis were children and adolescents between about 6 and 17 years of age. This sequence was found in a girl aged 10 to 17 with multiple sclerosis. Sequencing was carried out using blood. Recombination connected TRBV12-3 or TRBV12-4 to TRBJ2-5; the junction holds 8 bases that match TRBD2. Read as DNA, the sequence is TGTGCCAGCAGTGGGACTAGTTTCCAAGAGACCCAGTACTTC. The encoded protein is CASSGTSFQETQYF.